This T cell receptor beta chain was captured by sequencing in a study of PD-1 blockade in classical Hodgkin lymphoma. Noted time point: newly diagnosed, previously untreated cHL patient sample. Using magnetic negative selection, the CD4+ T cells were separated out of thawed PBMCs. The study compared against PBMCs from newly diagnosed, untreated classical Hodgkin lymphoma. Points from the study as a whole: TCR diversity at baseline was reported to be reduced in newly diagnosed patients relative to healthy donors. Differences between repertoires have undefined causes, possibly disease activity or prior therapy.

The data were produced by immunoSEQ multiplex PCR, yet TCRdb's version contains in-frame clones alone and is incomplete. The sample contains under 40,000 clones, about 85% of which appear only once. CDR1 is WNHNN, CDR2 SYGVQD, per germline (reference sequence). The CDR3 is made up of 16 amino acids. Trimming took 4 bases from V and 1 from J; bases not matched to a gene: 5. Notes on this clone: Its antigen is not identified.

Input material: CD4+ T cells from blood. The sequence derives from a human donor with classical Hodgkin lymphoma. The chain carries TRBV10-1 and TRBJ2-3; TRBD2 agrees at 10 bases. CDR3 sequence: CASSGSGRAGTDTQYF. The CDR3 DNA is TGCGCCAGCAGTGGGAGCGGGAGGGCCGGCACAGATACGCAGTATTTT.